This is a list of T cell receptor beta chains from one sample in a study of blood T cell repertoires in COVID-19. The assay was immunoSEQ multiplex PCR, and TCRdb's table has in-frame clones only and misses some. The table has around 700,000 clones, about 90% seen once. The sequenced sample consisted of peripheral blood. Every receptor here comes from a woman younger than 35 with acute or convalescent COVID-19. Both conserved end residues are part of each CDR3. Each record gives: V gene, clone size, J gene, D gene, CDR3 protein, CDR3 DNA. D genes are given only for firm matches. Size is omitted from some rows. Given values are once, few, many or a class for expanded clones.

TRBV6-5	.	TRBJ1-2	TRBD1	CASIYGQGKDGYTF	TGTGCCAGCATTTACGGACAGGGGAAGGATGGCTACACCTTC
TRBV4-1	.	TRBJ1-5	.	CASSQGVGQGINQPQHF	TGCGCCAGCAGCCAAGGGGTTGGGCAGGGGATTAATCAGCCCCAGCATTTT
TRBV29-1	.	TRBJ1-2	TRBD1	CSVDSQGGPLDYGYTF	TGCAGCGTTGATTCCCAGGGGGGACCTCTCGACTATGGCTACACCTTC
TRBV11-2	.	TRBJ1-2	.	CASSPLRGRSYGYTF	TGTGCCAGCAGCCCACTCCGCGGCAGAAGTTATGGCTACACCTTC
TRBV7-3	.	TRBJ1-2	TRBD1	CASSLRQGRGYTF	TGTGCCAGCAGCCTGCGACAGGGAAGGGGCTACACCTTC
TRBV7-8	.	TRBJ1-4	.	CASSLGGPGDEKLFF	TGTGCCAGCAGCTTAGGAGGACCGGGGGATGAAAAACTGTTTTTT
TRBV7-2	.	TRBJ1-1	.	CASSPEGGVRVYTEAFF	TGTGCCAGCAGCCCCGAGGGCGGGGTTAGGGTGTACACTGAAGCTTTCTTT
TRBV6-5	.	TRBJ1-4	.	CASRTVQAIGEKLFF	TGTGCCAGCAGAACCGTACAGGCCATCGGTGAAAAACTGTTTTTT
TRBV11-3	once	TRBJ2-2	.	CASSLDRGQGPGELFF	TGTGCCAGCAGCTTAGATCGGGGTCAAGGACCCGGGGAGCTGTTTTTT
TRBV18	.	TRBJ1-2	TRBD1	CASSPGTGVYGYTF	TGTGCCAGCTCACCAGGGACAGGGGTCTATGGCTACACCTTC
TRBV19	.	TRBJ1-6	.	CASSSSYRGYSPLHF	TGTGCCAGTAGCTCATCATACCGGGGATACTCACCCCTCCACTTT
TRBV4-1	.	TRBJ1-2	.	CASSQDWVRSNGYTF	TGCGCCAGCAGCCAAGACTGGGTCAGGTCCAATGGCTACACCTTC
TRBV7-6	.	TRBJ2-3	.	CASSLTDRATDTQYF	TGTGCCAGCAGCTTGACGGACAGAGCCACAGATACGCAGTATTTT